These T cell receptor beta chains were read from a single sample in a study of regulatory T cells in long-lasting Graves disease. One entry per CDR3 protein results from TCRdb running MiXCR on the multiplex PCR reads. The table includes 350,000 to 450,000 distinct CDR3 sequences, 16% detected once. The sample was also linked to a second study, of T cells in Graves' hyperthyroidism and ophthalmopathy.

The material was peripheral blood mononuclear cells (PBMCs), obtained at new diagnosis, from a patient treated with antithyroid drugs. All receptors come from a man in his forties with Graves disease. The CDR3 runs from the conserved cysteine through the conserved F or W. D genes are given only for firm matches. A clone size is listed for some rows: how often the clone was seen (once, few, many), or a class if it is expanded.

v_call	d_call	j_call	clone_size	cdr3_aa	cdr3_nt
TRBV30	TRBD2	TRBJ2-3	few	CAWSLEAGRTDTQYF	TGTGCCTGGAGTCTGGAAGCGGGGCGCACAGATACGCAGTATTTT
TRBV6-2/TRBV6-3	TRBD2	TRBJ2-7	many	CASTTSGGIEQYF	TGTGCCAGCACCACTAGCGGGGGGATCGAGCAGTACTTC
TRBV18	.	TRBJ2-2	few	CASSPGDGELFF	TGTGCCAGCTCACCGGGGGACGGGGAGCTGTTTTTT
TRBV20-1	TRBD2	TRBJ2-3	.	CSARVETSGGVVDTQYF	TGCAGTGCTAGAGTGGAGACTAGCGGGGGGGTGGTGGATACGCAGTATTTT
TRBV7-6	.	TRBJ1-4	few	CASSLIQGRADEKLFF	TGTGCCAGCAGCTTAATTCAGGGAAGGGCGGATGAAAAACTGTTTTTT
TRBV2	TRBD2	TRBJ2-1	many	CASRLTSGGSEQFF	TGTGCCAGCAGGCTAACTAGCGGGGGAAGTGAGCAGTTCTTC
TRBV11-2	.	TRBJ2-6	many	CASSFHGGGANVLTF	TGTGCCAGCAGCTTCCATGGGGGGGGGGCCAACGTCCTGACTTTC
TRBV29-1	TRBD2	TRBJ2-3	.	CSVPGGRTSGDGWADTQYF	TGCAGCGTCCCCGGTGGCAGGACTAGCGGGGACGGGTGGGCAGATACGCAGTATTTT
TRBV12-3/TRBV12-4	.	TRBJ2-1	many	CASSFINEQFF	TGTGCCAGCAGTTTTATAAATGAGCAGTTCTTC
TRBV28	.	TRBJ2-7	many	CASSALWDTHYEQYF	TGTGCCAGCAGCGCCTTATGGGACACCCACTACGAGCAGTACTTC
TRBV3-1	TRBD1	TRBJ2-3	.	CASSQNDRGLPDTQYF	TGTGCCAGCAGCCAGAATGACAGGGGGCTCCCAGATACGCAGTATTTT
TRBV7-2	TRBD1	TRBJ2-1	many	CASSETGGNEQFF	TGTGCCAGCAGCGAGACAGGGGGCAATGAGCAGTTCTTC
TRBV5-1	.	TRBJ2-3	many	CASSLDPSSTDTQYF	TGCGCCAGCAGCTTGGATCCGTCCAGCACAGATACGCAGTATTTT
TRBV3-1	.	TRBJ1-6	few	CASSQFRGRNSPLHF	TGTGCCAGCAGCCAATTCAGGGGCCGTAATTCACCCCTCCACTTT
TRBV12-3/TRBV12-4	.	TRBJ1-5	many	CASSFRALVNQPQHF	TGTGCCAGCAGTTTTAGGGCCCTGGTCAATCAGCCCCAGCATTTT
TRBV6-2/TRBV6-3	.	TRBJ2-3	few	CASSYSPPTDTQYF	TGTGCCAGCAGTTACTCGCCCCCCACAGATACGCAGTATTTT
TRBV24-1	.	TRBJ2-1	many	CATSDLGRGGGEQFF	TGTGCCACCAGTGATTTGGGGCGCGGGGGCGGTGAGCAGTTCTTC